The sequence of this T cell receptor beta chain was determined in a study of identical twins. This clonotype was detected only a few times. TCRdb processed the 5' RACE reads anew with MiXCR; each CDR3 protein has one entry. This sample carries around 550,000 distinct CDR3 sequences, approximately 14% of them seen once, and the ten largest clones take around 0.4%. The CDR3 contains 11 residues. V dropped 5 bases and J dropped 3 bases, with 7 bases sitting between them. CDR1 is SQVTM, CDR2 ANQGSEA, per germline. In addition, the sample was reused for a study of yellow fever vaccine responses in identical twins.

This chain joins TRBV29-1 and TRBJ1-2; D is unclear. Sequences were obtained from CD4+ T cells sorted from blood. The origin of this receptor is a woman younger than 35 in good health. The CDR3 DNA reads TGCAGCGTTCGAAGCGACTATGGCTACACCTTC. It codes for CSVRSDYGYTF.